These T cell receptor beta chains were read from a single sample in a study of blood T cell repertoires in COVID-19. TCRdb keeps only in-frame clones here, not all; method: immunoSEQ multiplex PCR. The data hold a few hundred thousand clones, with roughly 86% observed a single time. What was sequenced was PBMCs or T cells enriched from blood (not recorded which). The receptors derive from a young man with acute COVID-19. The CDR3 runs from the conserved cysteine through the conserved F or W. Each record gives: J gene, clone size, D gene, V gene, CDR3 protein, CDR3 DNA. A D gene is named only where the DNA matches it firmly. Clone size appears in some rows only: once, few, many, or a class for an expanded clone.

j_call: TRBJ2-3
clone_size: -
d_call: -
v_call: TRBV24-1
cdr3_aa: CATSLGSEHTQYF
cdr3_nt: TGTGCCACCAGTCTTGGTAGCGAACATACGCAGTATTTT

j_call: TRBJ1-5
clone_size: -
d_call: TRBD1
v_call: TRBV28
cdr3_aa: CASSPGQGASQPQHF
cdr3_nt: TGTGCCAGCAGCCCAGGACAGGGGGCCAGTCAGCCCCAGCATTTT

j_call: TRBJ2-3
clone_size: -
d_call: TRBD2
v_call: TRBV10-3
cdr3_aa: CAIRTIAGGTDTQYF
cdr3_nt: TGTGCCATCAGAACTATAGCGGGAGGCACAGATACGCAGTATTTT

j_call: TRBJ2-1
clone_size: -
d_call: TRBD2
v_call: TRBV10-2
cdr3_aa: CASPGGGPPGNEQFF
cdr3_nt: TGCGCCAGCCCCGGGGGGGGGCCTCCGGGCAATGAGCAGTTCTTC

j_call: TRBJ2-7
clone_size: -
d_call: -
v_call: TRBV18
cdr3_aa: CASSPGRGTYEQYF
cdr3_nt: TGTGCCAGTTCACCCGGGCGGGGAACCTACGAGCAGTACTTC

j_call: TRBJ2-5
clone_size: -
d_call: -
v_call: TRBV7-2
cdr3_aa: CASSLVGQLQETQYF
cdr3_nt: TGTGCCAGCAGCTTAGTAGGACAGCTACAAGAGACCCAGTACTTC

j_call: TRBJ1-4
clone_size: -
d_call: TRBD1
v_call: TRBV27
cdr3_aa: CASCKGQGNEKLFF
cdr3_nt: TGTGCCAGCTGTAAGGGACAGGGTAATGAAAAACTGTTTTTT

j_call: TRBJ1-5
clone_size: -
d_call: -
v_call: TRBV19
cdr3_aa: CASSGDSNQPQHF
cdr3_nt: TGTGCCAGCTCAGGGGACAGCAATCAGCCCCAGCATTTT

j_call: TRBJ1-3
clone_size: -
d_call: -
v_call: TRBV3-1/TRBV3-2
cdr3_aa: CASSQDLRSGNTIYF
cdr3_nt: TGTGCCAGCAGCCAAGATTTACGGTCTGGAAACACCATATATTTT

j_call: TRBJ1-1
clone_size: -
d_call: -
v_call: TRBV28
cdr3_aa: CASSRQPTITLRDTEAFF
cdr3_nt: TGTGCCAGCAGTCGACAGCCAACTATAACTTTGAGAGACACTGAAGCTTTCTTT

j_call: TRBJ1-2
clone_size: -
d_call: -
v_call: TRBV2
cdr3_aa: CASSVTGANYGYTF
cdr3_nt: TGTGCCAGCAGCGTGACTGGAGCTAACTATGGCTACACCTTC

j_call: TRBJ1-6
clone_size: -
d_call: -
v_call: TRBV6-5
cdr3_aa: CASSLSDTDNSPLHF
cdr3_nt: TGTGCCAGCAGCCTATCGGACACGGATAATTCACCCCTCCACTTT

j_call: TRBJ2-7
clone_size: -
d_call: -
v_call: TRBV7-9
cdr3_aa: CASSTAESSYEQYF
cdr3_nt: TGTGCCAGCAGCACGGCGGAGAGCTCCTACGAGCAGTACTTC

j_call: TRBJ2-7
clone_size: -
d_call: -
v_call: TRBV7-8
cdr3_aa: CASSSGVYDEQYF
cdr3_nt: TGTGCCAGCAGCTCGGGGGTGTACGACGAGCAGTACTTC

j_call: TRBJ2-1
clone_size: -
d_call: TRBD2
v_call: TRBV30
cdr3_aa: CAFTSGRAYEQFF
cdr3_nt: TGTGCCTTCACTAGCGGGAGGGCCTATGAGCAGTTCTTC

j_call: TRBJ1-3
clone_size: -
d_call: -
v_call: TRBV30
cdr3_aa: CACRPGLNSGNTIYF
cdr3_nt: TGTGCCTGCCGCCCGGGACTCAACTCTGGAAACACCATATATTTT

j_call: TRBJ2-1
clone_size: -
d_call: TRBD2
v_call: TRBV19
cdr3_aa: CASSTLAGKGYEQFF
cdr3_nt: TGTGCCAGTAGTACCCTAGCGGGTAAGGGTTATGAGCAGTTCTTC

j_call: TRBJ2-1
clone_size: -
d_call: TRBD2
v_call: TRBV3-1/TRBV3-2
cdr3_aa: CASSQEGTSGSVNEQFF
cdr3_nt: TGTGCCAGCAGCCAAGAAGGGACTAGCGGGAGTGTGAATGAGCAGTTCTTC

j_call: TRBJ2-5
clone_size: -
d_call: TRBD1
v_call: TRBV28
cdr3_aa: CASRDLDRLRSQYF
cdr3_nt: TGTGCCAGCAGAGACTTGGACAGGCTAAGGTCCCAGTACTTC

j_call: TRBJ2-1
clone_size: -
d_call: -
v_call: TRBV5-1
cdr3_aa: CASSLGGPEEQFF
cdr3_nt: TGCGCCAGCAGCTTGGGTGGGCCCGAGGAGCAGTTCTTC

j_call: TRBJ2-7
clone_size: -
d_call: TRBD2
v_call: TRBV11-2
cdr3_aa: CASSFRTSGTIYEQYF
cdr3_nt: TGTGCCAGCAGCTTTCGGACTAGCGGGACTATCTACGAGCAGTACTTC

j_call: TRBJ2-5
clone_size: -
d_call: TRBD2
v_call: TRBV18
cdr3_aa: CASSPGLAAEYF
cdr3_nt: TGTGCCAGCTCACCGGGACTAGCGGCCGAGTACTTC

j_call: TRBJ1-1
clone_size: few
d_call: -
v_call: TRBV7-8
cdr3_aa: CASSAGPLFEAFF
cdr3_nt: TGTGCCAGCAGCGCGGGACCCCTATTCGAAGCTTTCTTT

j_call: TRBJ1-1
clone_size: -
d_call: TRBD1
v_call: TRBV6-5
cdr3_aa: CASRRTGGTEAFF
cdr3_nt: TGTGCCAGCAGAAGGACAGGGGGCACTGAAGCTTTCTTT

j_call: TRBJ2-3
clone_size: -
d_call: -
v_call: TRBV24-1
cdr3_aa: CATSRHSPTDTQYF
cdr3_nt: TGTGCCACCAGTCGCCACAGTCCCACAGATACGCAGTATTTT

j_call: TRBJ1-1
clone_size: -
d_call: TRBD1
v_call: TRBV7-9
cdr3_aa: CASRTGTGEAFF
cdr3_nt: TGTGCCAGCAGAACCGGGACAGGTGAAGCTTTCTTT

j_call: TRBJ2-1
clone_size: -
d_call: -
v_call: TRBV4-2
cdr3_aa: CASSQVASGSDSLYNEQFF
cdr3_nt: TGTGCCAGCAGCCAAGTAGCATCCGGGAGCGATTCTCTTTACAATGAGCAGTTCTTC

j_call: TRBJ2-3
clone_size: once
d_call: -
v_call: TRBV23-1
cdr3_aa: CASSQSNSSTDTQYF
cdr3_nt: TGCGCCAGCAGTCAATCGAACAGTAGCACAGATACGCAGTATTTT

j_call: TRBJ2-7
clone_size: -
d_call: -
v_call: TRBV12-3/TRBV12-4
cdr3_aa: CASSITSSEQYF
cdr3_nt: TGTGCCAGCAGTATTACTAGTAGCGAGCAGTACTTC

j_call: TRBJ2-1
clone_size: -
d_call: TRBD2
v_call: TRBV3-1/TRBV3-2
cdr3_aa: CASSPSGDTYNEQFF
cdr3_nt: TGTGCCAGCAGCCCCAGCGGGGATACCTACAATGAGCAGTTCTTC

j_call: TRBJ2-2
clone_size: once
d_call: -
v_call: TRBV28
cdr3_aa: CASSLGGSSSGELFF
cdr3_nt: TGTGCCAGCAGTTTAGGCGGATCGAGTTCCGGGGAGCTGTTTTTT

j_call: TRBJ2-2
clone_size: -
d_call: TRBD2
v_call: TRBV7-9
cdr3_aa: CASSLAGTINTGELFF
cdr3_nt: TGTGCCAGCAGCTTAGCAGGGACTATTAACACCGGGGAGCTGTTTTTT

j_call: TRBJ2-7
clone_size: -
d_call: -
v_call: TRBV27
cdr3_aa: CASSPPGGQEQYF
cdr3_nt: TGTGCCAGCAGTCCTCCCGGCGGCCAAGAGCAGTACTTC

j_call: TRBJ2-7
clone_size: once
d_call: TRBD2
v_call: TRBV28
cdr3_aa: CASRTSEISLSYEQYF
cdr3_nt: TGTGCCAGCAGAACTAGCGAGATCTCCCTTTCCTACGAGCAGTACTTC

j_call: TRBJ2-7
clone_size: once
d_call: -
v_call: TRBV7-9
cdr3_aa: CASGASSYEQYF
cdr3_nt: TGTGCCAGCGGGGCGAGCTCCTACGAGCAGTACTTC

j_call: TRBJ1-2
clone_size: -
d_call: -
v_call: TRBV10-3
cdr3_aa: CAITDRIFNYGYTF
cdr3_nt: TGTGCCATTACCGACAGGATTTTTAACTATGGCTACACCTTC

j_call: TRBJ1-6
clone_size: -
d_call: TRBD1
v_call: TRBV4-1
cdr3_aa: CASSRADRAYGSPLHF
cdr3_nt: TGCGCCAGCAGCCGAGCGGACAGGGCTTATGGTTCACCCCTCCACTTT

j_call: TRBJ1-3
clone_size: -
d_call: -
v_call: TRBV7-9
cdr3_aa: CASSRPPRGPGSGNTIYF
cdr3_nt: TGTGCCAGCAGCCGACCACCTAGGGGTCCTGGCTCTGGAAACACCATATATTTT

j_call: TRBJ2-7
clone_size: -
d_call: -
v_call: TRBV5-4
cdr3_aa: CASSLWGVAYEQYF
cdr3_nt: TGTGCCAGCAGCTTGTGGGGGGTAGCCTACGAGCAGTACTTC

j_call: TRBJ2-7
clone_size: -
d_call: -
v_call: TRBV9
cdr3_aa: CASSPQGGYGYEQYF
cdr3_nt: TGTGCCAGCAGCCCGCAGGGGGGCTACGGCTACGAGCAGTACTTC

j_call: TRBJ2-2
clone_size: -
d_call: TRBD1
v_call: TRBV24-1
cdr3_aa: CATSDFSQGAHIAGELFF
cdr3_nt: TGTGCCACCAGTGATTTTTCACAGGGGGCGCATATTGCCGGGGAGCTGTTTTTT

j_call: TRBJ1-2
clone_size: -
d_call: -
v_call: TRBV28
cdr3_aa: CAAADGLYGYTF
cdr3_nt: TGTGCCGCAGCGGACGGACTATATGGCTACACCTTC

j_call: TRBJ2-1
clone_size: -
d_call: TRBD1
v_call: TRBV3-1/TRBV3-2
cdr3_aa: CASSHGQGADNEQFF
cdr3_nt: TGTGCCAGCAGCCACGGACAGGGGGCCGACAATGAGCAGTTCTTC

j_call: TRBJ2-7
clone_size: -
d_call: -
v_call: TRBV6-5
cdr3_aa: CASTTNPANPYEQYF
cdr3_nt: TGTGCCAGCACCACTAATCCCGCCAACCCCTACGAGCAGTACTTC

j_call: TRBJ2-1
clone_size: -
d_call: TRBD2
v_call: TRBV11-2
cdr3_aa: CASSPGTSGSFWDNEQFF
cdr3_nt: TGTGCCAGCAGCCCCGGGACTAGCGGGAGCTTCTGGGACAATGAGCAGTTCTTC

j_call: TRBJ1-2
clone_size: -
d_call: TRBD1
v_call: TRBV28
cdr3_aa: CASSLSQGIGGYTF
cdr3_nt: TGTGCCAGCAGTTTATCACAGGGGATTGGAGGCTACACCTTC